Below are 17 T cell receptor beta chains sequenced from a single sample in a study of blood T cell repertoires in COVID-19. Profiling relied on immunoSEQ multiplex PCR, and the TCRdb table lists in-frame clones only, not all of them. Of approximately 120,000 clones in the sample, approximately 86% were seen once. Sequenced: peripheral blood. Receptors were obtained from a woman between 45 and 65 years old who had recovered from COVID-19.

V usage is TRBV10-3 and J usage is TRBJ1-5, with TRBD1 as a possible D gene (6 bases). The CDR3 is 14 residues long. Trimming took off 5 bases at V and 3 bases at J, with 11 bases between the two ends. Germline loops: CDR1 ENHRY, CDR2 SYGVKD. This CDR3 reads CAISLQGTNQPQHF. CDR3 in DNA: TGTGCCATCAGTCTACAGGGAACCAATCAGCCCCAGCATTTT.

The chain couples TRBV19 to TRBJ2-7; 9 bases align to TRBD1. Germline loops: CDR1 LNHDA, CDR2 SQIVND (reference sequence). Trimming at V came to 3 bases and at J to 5 bases, leaving 11 bases not matched to a gene. The CDR3 contains 16 residues. CDR3 DNA: TGTGCCAGTAGTATCTTTCCGGGACAGGGTATCAACGAGCAGTACTTC. Protein product: CASSIFPGQGINEQYF.

This chain uses TRBV15 with TRBJ1-2; the D is unclear. Trimming removed 0 bases from V and 3 bases from J, with 8 bases in between. This CDR3 is 14 amino acids long. Germline V gene data show CDR1 as LNHNV and CDR2 as YYDKDF (reference sequence). For the CDR3, the DNA is TGTGCCACCAGCAGAGATAGGAGTTACTATGGCTACACCTTC. Its protein product is CATSRDRSYYGYTF.

The CDR3 protein is CASSPPDRAQGQPQHF. The CDR3 DNA follows: TGTGCCAGCTCACCGCCAGACAGGGCTCAAGGGCAGCCCCAGCATTTT. V is TRBV18 and J is TRBJ1-5; 7 nucleotides align to TRBD1. This CDR3 is 16 amino acids long. Per the germline V gene, CDR1 is KGHSH and CDR2 is LQKENI. The ends lost 3 bases at V and 7 bases at J; junction bases unmatched: 12.

The table lists this clone with a count of one. The V gene is TRBV10-1, the J gene TRBJ2-1, with D possibly matching TRBD2 (6 bases). Germline CDR1 and CDR2: WNHNN and SYGVQD (reference sequence). Trimming shortened V by 5 bases and J by 4 bases, and 12 bases separated the two germline ends. The CDR3 is 14 residues long. The CDR3 coding sequence is TGCGCCAGCAGTAACCAGCGGGCGTACAATGAGCAGTTCTTC. This encodes CASSNQRAYNEQFF.

The chain has TRBV5-4 and TRBJ2-1, with TRBD1 as a possible D gene (5 bases). V was shortened by 5 bases and J by 2 bases, with 14 bases between the two germline ends. The germline gives CDR1 SGHNT, CDR2 YYREEE (reference sequence). The CDR3 has 15 amino acids. This chain's CDR3 is CASSQDIIPYNEQFF. The CDR3 DNA sequence: TGTGCCAGCAGTCAGGACATAATTCCCTACAATGAGCAGTTCTTC.

As concerns this clone: Additional DNA sequences in this sample encode the identical CDR3. The chain joins TRBV5-1 to TRBJ2-1; TRBD2 agrees at 10 bases. V was pared by 4 bases and J by 2 bases, with 3 bases of the junction left unmatched. Germline CDR1 SGHRS, CDR2 YFSETQ. This CDR3 spans 15 amino acids. DNA for the CDR3: TGCGCCAGCAGCGCTAGCGGGGGAGCCTACAATGAGCAGTTCTTC. Residues: CASSASGGAYNEQFF.

The chain uses TRBV25-1 and TRBJ1-6; D is perhaps TRBD1 (6 bases). Trimming stripped 5 bases from V and 7 bases from J, with 15 bases between. The CDR3 is 15 residues long. The germline gives CDR1 MGHDK, CDR2 SYGVNS. CDR3 DNA: TGTGCCAGCAGTCCCGACCCGGACAGAAATTCACCCCTCCACTTT. It encodes CASSPDPDRNSPLHF.

The gene calls are TRBV27 and TRBJ2-7; D might be TRBD2 (6 bases). Germline loops: CDR1 MNHEY, CDR2 SMNVEV (reference sequence). The CDR3 has 18 amino acids. Trimming left V 6 bases short and J 9 bases short, with 33 bases between. CDR3 loop: CASSPTMGGGRTPRGQYF. As DNA, the CDR3 is TGTGCCAGCAGCCCCACTATGGGGGGTGGACGCACTCCGCGGGGGCAGTACTTC.

The rearrangement uses TRBV6-6 and TRBJ1-3, with D unclear. Germline-derived CDR1 and CDR2 are MNHNY and SVGAGI (reference sequence). This CDR3 has 14 amino acids. Trimming left V 5 bases short and J 0 bases short, with 8 bases between. CDR3 protein: CASSPRSSGNTIYF. CDR3 sequence (DNA): TGTGCCAGCAGTCCTCGGAGCTCTGGAAACACCATATATTTT.

V gene TRBV6-1 combines with J gene TRBJ1-2; D ambiguous. This CDR3 contains 12 residues. CDR1 is MNHNS, CDR2 SASEGT, per germline. Trimming left V 2 bases short and J 7 bases short, with 8 bases between. The DNA of the CDR3 is TGTGCCAGCAGTGAATCTTTGCGTGGCTACACCTTC. The encoded protein is CASSESLRGYTF.

The chain uses TRBV11-2 and TRBJ2-2, with D possibly being TRBD2 (6 bases). Trimming took off 5 bases at V and 1 base at J, with 8 bases between the two ends. The CDR3 loop spans 14 amino acids. Germline-derived CDR1 and CDR2 are SGHAT and FQNNGV. The CDR3 sequence: CASSLGGNTGELFF. The CDR3 DNA reads as TGTGCCAGCAGCCTCGGGGGGAACACCGGGGAGCTGTTTTTT.

CDR3 DNA: TGTGCCAGCAGCTTGGCCAGGACAGGGGCCACTGAAGCTTTCTTT. Translated: CASSLARTGATEAFF. The rearrangement joins TRBV5-4 to TRBJ1-1, with 9 bases aligning to TRBD1. CDR1 SGHNT and CDR2 YYREEE come from the germline V gene (reference sequence). Trimming took 0 bases from V and 4 from J; bases not matched to a gene: 4. The CDR3 has 15 amino acids.

This clone was recorded a few times. The chain joins TRBV30 to TRBJ2-1; 7 nucleotides agree with TRBD1. This CDR3 has 13 residues. The V gene's germline CDR1 is GTSNPN and CDR2 SVGIG (reference sequence). The chain's CDR3 is CASVGDSYNEQFF. CDR3 nucleotide sequence: TGTGCATCCGTTGGGGACAGCTACAATGAGCAGTTCTTC.

The chain employs TRBV10-2 and TRBJ2-7, with a possible D match to TRBD2 (5 bases). The V end lost 5 bases, the J end lost 6 bases, and 14 bases lay between the germline ends. The CDR3 sequence is 13 residues long. CDR1 is WSHSY and CDR2 is SAAADI in the germline V gene. In DNA form, the CDR3 reads TGCGCCAGCAGTTCAGAGCATCGGGGCGAGCAGTACTTC. Translated, it gives CASSSEHRGEQYF.

The chain recombines TRBV29-1 with TRBJ2-5, with D unclear. CDR3 length equals 13 residues. Germline CDR1 SQVTM, CDR2 ANQGSEA. V lost 7 bases and J lost 2, with 14 bases in between. The CDR3 bases are TGCAGCGCCCTAAGAGGCTCACAAGAGACCCAGTACTTC. It yields the protein CSALRGSQETQYF.

The rearrangement uses TRBV29-1 and TRBJ2-7, with 7 bases matching TRBD2. Looked up from germline, CDR1 is SQVTM and CDR2 is ANQGSEA. After removal of 8 bases from V and 4 bases from J, the junction contained 8 bases not matched to a gene. The CDR3 has 12 residues. CDR3 loop: CSFRDYKYEQYF. Here the CDR3 DNA reads TGCAGCTTCCGGGACTACAAATACGAGCAGTACTTC.